This TCR beta chain was identified in a study of T cells in Graves' hyperthyroidism and ophthalmopathy. From RNA transcripts, TCR beta CDR3 regions were amplified. The HTBI primer set served for first-round RT-PCR of the TCR CDR3. TCRdb passed the multiplex PCR reads through MiXCR, listing each CDR3 protein once. The table includes nearly 750,000 distinct CDR3 sequences, about a third detected once. Cells are PBMCs isolated from around 10 ml of fresh blood. This clonotype was recorded a few times. The V and J ends lost 6 bases and 0 bases, in that order; junction bases with no gene match: 5. CDR3 length: 14 amino acids. CDR1 is MNHEY, CDR2 SVGAGI, per germline.

The material sequenced was blood. The receptor's source is a woman between 40 and 50 years old with Graves' hyperthyroidism. The chain has TRBV6-5 and TRBJ2-7; the match to TRBD1 covers 7 bases. Written as DNA, the CDR3 is TGTGCCAGCAGCCGTTACAGGGGCTCCTACGAGCAGTACTTC. This codes for CASSRYRGSYEQYF.